The subject of this entry is one TCR beta chain. V was clipped by 3 bases and J by 2 bases; unmatched bases: 1. Looked up from germline, CDR1 is MRHNA and CDR2 is SNTAGT. The CDR3 is made up of 14 amino acids. The protocol was immunoSEQ multiplex PCR, while the TCRdb copy is restricted to in-frame clones and leaves out a portion. The sample has under 75,000 clones; about 94% are singletons. This sample stems from a study of T cell changes during pregnancy in multiple sclerosis. The chain is built from TRBV6-4 and TRBJ2-3, with TRBD1 matching 8 bases. The sequencing used CD8+ T cells from peripheral blood mononuclear cells, collected in the second trimester of pregnancy. This TCR was sampled from a female donor with multiple sclerosis, enrolled in a pregnancy study. The CDR3 nucleotides are TGTGCCAGCAGTGAGGACAGGGCCACAGATACGCAGTATTTT. Encoded protein: CASSEDRATDTQYF.